This T cell receptor (beta chain) was observed in a study of cytomegalovirus exposure and HLA in healthy donors. Study background: Inside one of the first data releases sat about 91 million unique TCRs taken from HLA-typed donors.

With 10 bases clipped from V and 5 bases from J, the junction kept 5 bases outside the gene matches. This CDR3 region has 14 residues. Per the germline V gene, CDR1 is MNHNY and CDR2 is SVGAGI (reference sequence). Study observations and caveats: The authors later found HLA-associated TCR beta chains more clonally expanded than equally common others. There were some public TCRs occurring in many donors, but most TCR sequences were rare. Some V segments, TRBV6-2 and TRBV6-3 among them, were indistinguishable and were therefore excluded.

PCR employed 60 Vbeta and 13 Jbeta primers. Only in-frame clones appear in the TCRdb table, and some are missing; sequencing was by immunoSEQ multiplex PCR. The sample spans 140,000 to 150,000 clones; the ten largest clones claim 0.9% to 1%. Comment on this clone: The antigen remains unidentified.

Sequencing was done on a sample of PBMCs. This chain connects TRBV6-6 to TRBJ2-1; TRBD2 matches 13 bases. The TCR originated in a male donor in good health and CMV-seronegative. CDR3 protein: CAIRGLAGDNEQFF. The CDR3 bases are TGTGCCATACGAGGACTAGCGGGGGACAATGAGCAGTTCTTC.